This T cell receptor (beta chain) was captured in a study of T-cell reconstitution after alpha-beta-depleted transplantation in children. Whole-study results and caveats: The main origin of T-cell counts and diversity one year after transplant was newly produced T cells. Several hundred graft clones that had expanded were reportedly the source of alpha-beta T cells about two months after transplant. Surviving recipient T cells and thymic progenitors accounted for the high day-60 TCRbeta diversity observed in some patients.

In regard to this clonotype: No antigen is known for it.

Construction of the TCRbeta library involved unique molecular identifiers. A single record per CDR3 protein comes from TCRdb applying MiXCR to the PCR reads. The data show about 830,000 distinct CDR3 sequences, with 15% to 20% seen just once and just under 5% held by the top ten. Trimming stripped 6 bases from V and 0 bases from J, with 15 bases between. The CDR3 length is 16 residues. Germline V lookup: CDR1 SEHNR, CDR2 FQNEAQ (reference sequence). The chain combines TRBV7-9 with TRBJ1-5; D is unclear. This TCR came from a male patient younger than 18 who had a stem cell transplant for acute lymphoblastic leukemia, so the T cells may come from the graft donor. The sample in question was PBMCs, mostly from graft donor cells, obtained 360 days after TCRalphabeta/CD19-depleted stem cell transplant. CDR3 sequence: CASSNRSGYSNQPQHF. CDR3 DNA sequence: TGTGCCAGCAGTAATCGCTCAGGTTATAGCAATCAGCCCCAGCATTTT.